This TCR beta chain was observed in a study of tumor and adjacent non-tumor tissue in lung cancer. Three rounds of nested PCR, following a modified ARM-PCR protocol, produced the TCRbeta library. TCRdb ran MiXCR on the multiplex PCR reads and lists one entry per CDR3 protein. Seen here are more than 85,000 distinct CDR3 sequences, roughly two thirds observed once, and the top ten hold roughly 20%. This sample's RNA came from whole unsorted tissue. More than 3 cm separated this lung sample from the edge of the tumor. Donors were chemotherapy-naive, newly diagnosed lung cancer surgical patients in China, August–late 2014. The V gene's germline CDR1 is SGHRS and CDR2 YFSETQ. CDR3 length: 19 residues. J was trimmed by 0 bases and V by 4 bases; bases with no gene match: 15.

Sequences were obtained from distant non-tumor lung tissue. This clonotype originated in a man aged 60 to 75 with non-small cell lung cancer. The V gene is TRBV5-1, the J gene TRBJ2-1; 8 bases are a match to TRBD2. CDR3 coding DNA: TGCGCCAGCAGCAGGTCGACTAGCGTAACCATAAGCTCCTACAATGAGCAGTTCTTC. It translates to CASSRSTSVTISSYNEQFF. Full variable domain (outside the CDR3, taken from reference TRBV5-1 and TRBJ2-1): KAGVTQTPRYLIKTRGQQVTLSCSPISGHRSVSWYQQTPGQGLQFLFEYFSETQRNKGNFPGRFSGRQFSNSRSEMNVSTLELGDSALYLCASSRSTSVTISSYNEQFFGPGTRLTVL.